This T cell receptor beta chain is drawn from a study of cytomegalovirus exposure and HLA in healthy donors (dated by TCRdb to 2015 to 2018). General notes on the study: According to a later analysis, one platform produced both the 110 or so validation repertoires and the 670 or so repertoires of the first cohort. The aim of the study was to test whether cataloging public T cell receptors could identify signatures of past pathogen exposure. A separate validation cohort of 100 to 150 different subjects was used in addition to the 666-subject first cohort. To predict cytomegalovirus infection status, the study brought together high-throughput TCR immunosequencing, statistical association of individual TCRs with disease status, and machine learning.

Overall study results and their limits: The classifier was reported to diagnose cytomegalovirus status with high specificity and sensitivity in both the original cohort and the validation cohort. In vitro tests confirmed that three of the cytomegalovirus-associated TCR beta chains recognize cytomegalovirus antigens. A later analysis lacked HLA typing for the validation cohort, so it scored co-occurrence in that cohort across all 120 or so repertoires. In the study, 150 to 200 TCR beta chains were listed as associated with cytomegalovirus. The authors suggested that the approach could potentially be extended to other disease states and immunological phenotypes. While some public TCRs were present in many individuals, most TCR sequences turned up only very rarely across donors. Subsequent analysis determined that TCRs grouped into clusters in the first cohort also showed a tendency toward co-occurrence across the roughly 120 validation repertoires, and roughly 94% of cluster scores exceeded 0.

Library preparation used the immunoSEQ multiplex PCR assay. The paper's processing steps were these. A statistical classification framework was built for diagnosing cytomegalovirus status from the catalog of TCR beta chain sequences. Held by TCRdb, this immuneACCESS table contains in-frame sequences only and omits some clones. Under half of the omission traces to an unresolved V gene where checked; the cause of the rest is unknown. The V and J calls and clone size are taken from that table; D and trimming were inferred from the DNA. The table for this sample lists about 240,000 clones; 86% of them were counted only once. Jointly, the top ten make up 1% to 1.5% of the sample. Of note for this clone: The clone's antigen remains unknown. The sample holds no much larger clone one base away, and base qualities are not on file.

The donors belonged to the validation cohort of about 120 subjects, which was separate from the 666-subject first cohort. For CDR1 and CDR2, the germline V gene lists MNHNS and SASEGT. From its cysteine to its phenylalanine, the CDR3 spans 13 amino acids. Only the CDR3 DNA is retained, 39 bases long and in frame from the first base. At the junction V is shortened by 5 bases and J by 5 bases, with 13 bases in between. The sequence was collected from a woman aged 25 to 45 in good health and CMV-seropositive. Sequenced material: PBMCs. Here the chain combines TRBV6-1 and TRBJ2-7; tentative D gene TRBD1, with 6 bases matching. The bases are TGTGCCAGCAGTTTCAGGGGTCGGGACGAGCAGTACTTC. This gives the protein CASSFRGRDEQYF.